Presented here are 26 T cell receptor beta chains from one specimen sequenced in a study of T cell responses to AZD1222 COVID-19 vaccine. Using immunoSEQ multiplex PCR, the repertoire was profiled, and TCRdb retains in-frame clones only, with some absent. This table has 86,000 or so clones, about 88% appearing once. Material: peripheral blood, obtained 28 days after the second AZD1222 dose. Source of these receptors: an adult who received the AZD1222 COVID-19 vaccine.

The chain carries TRBV4-1 and TRBJ2-7; 11 nucleotides agree with TRBD2. V shed 1 base, J shed 7 bases, and the junction held 9 bases outside the gene matches. Germline CDR1 is MGHRA and CDR2 is YSYEKL. There are 16 residues in the CDR3. The DNA for the CDR3 is TGCGCCAGCAGCCAAGCGGGTGTAGCGGGAGGGCGAGAGCAGTACTTC. Translated: CASSQAGVAGGREQYF.

This chain connects TRBV11-2 to TRBJ1-4, with TRBD1 matching 7 bases. With 1 base clipped from V and 4 bases from J, the junction kept 9 bases outside the gene matches. The germline V gene has CDR1 SGHAT and CDR2 FQNNGV. This CDR3 has 17 amino acids. CDR3 nucleotides: TGTGCCAGCAGCTTAGGTCCAGGAGGGGGCAATAATGAAAAACTGTTTTTT. Its translation is CASSLGPGGGNNEKLFF.

This clone appeared a single time. The rearrangement links TRBV9 to TRBJ2-3; possibly TRBD2 for D (7 bases). The CDR3 loop spans 15 amino acids. CDR1 is SGDLS, CDR2 YYNGEE, per germline. Trimming cost V 0 bases and J 5 bases, with 13 bases left between them. The chain's CDR3 is CASSVARGAGDTQYF. The CDR3 bases are TGTGCCAGCAGCGTAGCTCGGGGGGCTGGAGATACGCAGTATTTT.

This rearrangement joins TRBV5-1 to TRBJ1-1; TRBD1 is a possible D gene (6 bases). Trimming took 0 bases from V and 1 from J, leaving 10 bases between them. The V gene's germline CDR1 is SGHRS and CDR2 YFSETQ. This CDR3 spans 15 amino acids. CDR3 bases: TGCGCCAGCAGCTTGGAAGGGGGGGCGAACACTGAAGCTTTCTTT. Residues: CASSLEGGANTEAFF.

The rearrangement uses TRBV5-8 and TRBJ2-5; no firm D call. This CDR3 comprises 17 residues. V was clipped by 3 bases and J by 4 bases, with 22 bases between them. Looked up from germline, CDR1 is SGHTS and CDR2 is YDEGEE. CDR3 sequence reads: CASSWGRLRPSPETQYF. The DNA of the CDR3 is TGTGCCAGCAGCTGGGGAAGGTTGCGGCCCAGCCCAGAGACCCAGTACTTC.

The V call is TRBV28, the J call TRBJ1-5; D is unclear. CDR1 and CDR2 from the germline V gene are MDHEN and SYDVKM. The V and J ends lost 4 bases and 0 bases respectively, with 13 bases between them. The CDR3 runs to 16 residues. The CDR3 sequence: CASSSEVHNSNQPQHF. CDR3 DNA: TGTGCCAGCAGTTCGGAAGTCCATAATAGCAATCAGCCCCAGCATTTT.

V usage is TRBV5-1 and J usage is TRBJ2-1; D is unclear. CDR1 is SGHRS, CDR2 YFSETQ, per germline. The V end lost 2 bases, the J end lost 6 bases, and 12 bases lay between the germline ends. The CDR3 is 14 amino acids. This CDR3 reads CASSLDSGRNEQFF. For the CDR3, the DNA is TGCGCCAGCAGCTTAGATTCCGGGCGCAATGAGCAGTTCTTC.

The chain joins TRBV24-1 to TRBJ2-4; no clear D. Trimming took 2 bases from V and 0 from J, leaving 19 bases between them. Germline values: CDR1 KGHDR, CDR2 SFDVKD. The CDR3 totals 19 residues. This CDR3 is CATSDCEGLGPLAKNIQYF. For the CDR3, the DNA is TGTGCCACCAGTGATTGCGAAGGGCTCGGACCTTTAGCCAAAAACATTCAGTACTTC.

The chain has TRBV19 and TRBJ1-3; 10 nucleotides match TRBD1. Germline V gene lookup returns CDR1 LNHDA and CDR2 SQIVND (reference sequence). J lost 0 bases, V lost 5 bases, and 19 bases had no gene match. CDR3 length: 21 amino acids. The CDR3, as DNA: TGTGCCAGTAGTGGGCGACAACGGGACAGGGGCCTTTACGACTCTGGAAACACCATATATTTT. It yields the protein CASSGRQRDRGLYDSGNTIYF. Complete variable domain (other parts from reference TRBV19 and TRBJ1-3): DGGITQSPKYLFRKEGQNVTLSCEQNLNHDAMYWYRQDPGQGLRLIYYSQIVNDFQKGDIAEGYSVSREKKESFPLTVTSAQKNPTAFYLCASSGRQRDRGLYDSGNTIYFGEGSWLTVV.

CDR3 residues: CASSLVRAGGNTEAFF. For the CDR3, the DNA is TGTGCCAGCAGCCTAGTAAGGGCCGGAGGGAACACTGAAGCTTTCTTT. The V and J genes are TRBV4-2 and TRBJ1-1; D call uncertain. V was clipped by 4 bases and J by 1 base, with 16 bases between them. The V gene's germline CDR1 is LGHNA and CDR2 YNFKEQ. The CDR3 contains 16 residues.

The chain combines TRBV28 with TRBJ2-3; D is uncertain. Trimming took off 2 bases at V and 0 bases at J, with 0 bases between the two ends. This CDR3 comprises 12 residues. The germline V gene encodes CDR1 MDHEN and CDR2 SYDVKM. CDR3 DNA: TGTGCCAGCAGTTTAAGCACAGATACGCAGTATTTT. Residues: CASSLSTDTQYF.

The chain combines TRBV7-6 with TRBJ2-6; D ambiguous. Germline V gene data show CDR1 as SGHVS and CDR2 as FNYEAQ. There are 16 residues in the CDR3. V shed 3 bases and J shed 2 bases, with 11 bases lying between them. DNA of the CDR3: TGTGCCAGCAGCTTGAGCCACGGTCCTGGGGCCAACGTCCTGACTTTC. Its protein product is CASSLSHGPGANVLTF. Full variable domain (rest looked up from reference TRBV7-6 and TRBJ2-6): GAGVSQSPRYKVTKRGQDVALRCDPISGHVSLYWYRQALGQGPEFLTYFNYEAQQDKSGLPNDRFSAERPEGSISTLTIQRTEQRDSAMYRCASSLSHGPGANVLTFGAGSRLTVL.

The genes are TRBV6-6 and TRBJ2-1; D possibly corresponds to TRBD1 (6 bases). Germline-derived CDR1 and CDR2 are MNHNY and SVGAGI (reference sequence). The CDR3 extends over 13 amino acids. The V and J ends lost 5 bases and 8 bases respectively, with 13 bases between them. The CDR3: CASSTTGKDEQFF. CDR3 sequence (DNA): TGTGCCAGCAGTACCACAGGGAAAGATGAGCAGTTCTTC.

The chain links TRBV19 to TRBJ2-2; D gene ambiguous. Trimming shortened V by 7 bases and J by 6 bases, and 9 bases separated the two germline ends. The CDR3 contains 12 residues. Germline-derived CDR1 and CDR2 are LNHDA and SQIVND (reference sequence). Here the CDR3 reads CASIDRPGELFF. The CDR3 nucleotides read TGTGCCAGTATCGATCGGCCCGGGGAGCTGTTTTTT.

The chain combines TRBV5-5 with TRBJ2-3, with D possibly matching TRBD1 (5 bases). V dropped 3 bases and J dropped 5 bases, with 7 bases sitting between them. The germline V gene encodes CDR1 SGHKS and CDR2 YYEKEE (reference sequence). This CDR3 comprises 12 residues. CDR3: CASSWTIDTQYF. The DNA for the CDR3 is TGTGCCAGCAGCTGGACAATAGATACGCAGTATTTT.

This clone was recorded only once. The chain uses TRBV6-5 and TRBJ2-7; D may be TRBD1 (5 bases). The germline V gene has CDR1 MNHEY and CDR2 SVGAGI. The V end lost 7 bases, the J end lost 2 bases, and 12 bases lay between the germline ends. The CDR3 loop spans 13 amino acids. CDR3 nucleotides: TGTGCCAGCACCCCAGGGTTGGCCTACGAGCAGTACTTC. This gives the protein CASTPGLAYEQYF.

This clone was seen only a few times. This chain links TRBV3-1 (or the pseudogene TRBV3-2) with TRBJ1-5; D not certain. The V and J ends lost 0 bases and 6 bases respectively, with 9 bases between them. Germline CDR1 LGHDT, CDR2 YNNKEL (reference sequence). CDR3 length: 14 residues. DNA of the CDR3: TGTGCCAGCAGCCAAGATTGGGGTATTCAGCCCCAGCATTTT. Residues: CASSQDWGIQPQHF.

This clone was counted only a few times. The J gene is TRBJ2-1, the V gene TRBV5-1; the match to TRBD2 covers 13 bases. The CDR3 covers 24 residues. V was pared by 0 bases and J by 0 bases, with 21 bases of the junction left unmatched. Germline assignment: CDR1 SGHRS and CDR2 YFSETQ. CDR3 in amino acids: CASSLDIEAGKTSGRLNSYNEQFF. CDR3 coding DNA: TGCGCCAGCAGCTTGGATATCGAAGCAGGGAAGACTAGCGGGAGGTTAAACTCCTACAATGAGCAGTTCTTC.

DNA of the CDR3: TGTGCCAGCAGCTTAGTGACAGAATCAGATACGCAGTATTTT. This gives the protein CASSLVTESDTQYF. This chain uses TRBV7-9 with TRBJ2-3; D possibly corresponds to TRBD1 (5 bases). CDR1 and CDR2 (germline): SEHNR, FQNEAQ (reference sequence). V lost 1 base, J lost 4 bases, and 9 bases lay in between. The CDR3 length is 14 residues.

The CDR3 sequence: CASSFDIGNEKLFF. The DNA of the CDR3 is TGTGCCAGCAGCTTTGACATAGGAAATGAAAAACTGTTTTTT. The V call is TRBV7-9, the J call TRBJ1-4, with no clear D. V lost 3 bases and J lost 5, with 10 bases in between. CDR1 is SEHNR and CDR2 is FQNEAQ in the germline V gene (reference sequence). The CDR3 contains 14 residues.

The chain uses TRBV28 and TRBJ1-1, with TRBD1 as a possible D gene (5 bases). Trimming removed 2 bases from V and 3 bases from J, with 10 bases in between. The CDR3 covers 14 residues. Germline-derived CDR1 and CDR2 are MDHEN and SYDVKM. The CDR3 nucleotides read TGTGCCAGCAGTTTAACAGGAAGGGACACTGAAGCTTTCTTT. It translates to CASSLTGRDTEAFF.

Turning to this clone: One junction end does not reproduce the germline sequence, and a read error may be involved. The CDR3 is CANSTVTGELFF. DNA of the CDR3: TGTGCCAACAGCACGGTAACCGGGGAGCTGTTTTTT. The chain is built from TRBV3-1 (or the pseudogene TRBV3-2) and TRBJ2-2; D ambiguous. The CDR3 is 12 amino acids. CDR1 and CDR2 from the germline V gene are LGHDT and YNNKEL (reference sequence).

The V gene is TRBV5-4, the J gene TRBJ1-5; possibly TRBD1 for D (6 bases). The CDR3 contains 14 residues. V was clipped by 2 bases and J by 5 bases, with 11 bases between them. Germline V gene data show CDR1 as SGHNT and CDR2 as YYREEE (reference sequence). CDR3 protein: CASSFRGGDQPQHF. Here the CDR3 DNA reads TGTGCCAGCAGCTTCAGGGGTGGGGATCAGCCCCAGCATTTT.

The V call is TRBV7-9, the J call TRBJ2-7, with D hard to call. This CDR3 has 10 amino acids. Trimming took off 5 bases at V and 5 bases at J, with 4 bases between the two ends. The V gene's germline CDR1 is SEHNR and CDR2 FQNEAQ (reference sequence). The CDR3 is CASSLHEQYF. CDR3 DNA sequence: TGTGCCAGCAGCCTCCACGAGCAGTACTTC.

The rearrangement joins TRBV2 to TRBJ1-3; tentative D call: TRBD1 (5 bases). The CDR3 is 14 amino acids. Trimming shortened V by 3 bases and J by 2 bases, and 8 bases separated the two germline ends. From germline, CDR1 is SNHLY and CDR2 FYNNEI. DNA of the CDR3: TGTGCCAGCAGTGACCCACAGGCTGGAAACACCATATATTTT. Translation gives CASSDPQAGNTIYF.

For the CDR3, the DNA is TGCGCCAGCAGTGAAGGGGCTGGCGAGCAGTACTTC. This gives the protein CASSEGAGEQYF. The chain uses TRBV10-1 and TRBJ2-7, with a possible D match to TRBD1 (5 bases). Germline-derived CDR1 and CDR2 are WNHNN and SYGVQD (reference sequence). The germline V and J ends were trimmed by 3 bases and 6 bases, with 9 bases remaining between them. The CDR3 has 12 residues.